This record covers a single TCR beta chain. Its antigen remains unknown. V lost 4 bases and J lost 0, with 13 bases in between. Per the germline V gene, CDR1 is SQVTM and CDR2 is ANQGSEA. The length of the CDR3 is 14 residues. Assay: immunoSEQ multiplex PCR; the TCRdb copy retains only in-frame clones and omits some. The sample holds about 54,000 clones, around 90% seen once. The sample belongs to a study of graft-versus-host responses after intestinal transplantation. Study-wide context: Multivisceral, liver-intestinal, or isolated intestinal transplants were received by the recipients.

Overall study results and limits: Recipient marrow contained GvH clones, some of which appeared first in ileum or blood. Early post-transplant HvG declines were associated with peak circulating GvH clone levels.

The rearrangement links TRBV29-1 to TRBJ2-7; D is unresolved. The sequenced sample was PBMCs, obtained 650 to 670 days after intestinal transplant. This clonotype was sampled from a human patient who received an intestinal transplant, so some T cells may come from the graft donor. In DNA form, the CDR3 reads TGCAGCGTTGGGTGGACCACCAGCTCCTACGAGCAGTACTTC. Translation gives CSVGWTTSSYEQYF.